These 8 T cell receptor beta chains originate from one sample sequenced in a study of shared clonotypes between healthy human individuals. Libraries were prepared by immunoSEQ multiplex PCR; TCRdb keeps only in-frame clonotypes and omits some of them. This table has under 600,000 clones, around 78% appearing once. The source material was PBMCs. Receptors were obtained from a middle-aged woman in good health. Some clones in this sample may be carry-over from other donors' samples.

J is TRBJ1-2 and V is TRBV6-5; D unclear. Per the germline V gene, CDR1 is MNHEY and CDR2 is SVGAGI. CDR3 length: 12 residues. Trimming cost V 8 bases and J 1 base, with 8 bases left between them. The chain's CDR3 is CASADYNYGYTF. The CDR3 nucleotides read TGTGCCAGCGCGGATTATAACTATGGCTACACCTTC.

This clone was detected only a few times. V is TRBV4-3 and J is TRBJ2-5; D is perhaps TRBD1 (6 bases). The J call could be wrong; TRBJ2-7 is a better fit for the DNA end. The CDR3 extends over 16 amino acids. Germline CDR1 LGHNA, CDR2 YSLEER. CDR3 residues: CASSRLRGQGSYEQYF. In nucleotides, the CDR3 is TGCGCCAGCAGCCGCCTACGTGGGCAGGGGTCCTACGAGCAGTACTTC.

The rearrangement uses TRBV5-6 and TRBJ2-3; D perhaps matches TRBD2 (7 bases). This CDR3 contains 14 residues. Germline V CDR1 and CDR2: SGHDT, YYEEEE. Trimming cost V 4 bases and J 5 bases, with 14 bases left between them. The CDR3 reads CASSENREGDTQYF. The CDR3, as DNA: TGTGCCAGCAGCGAAAACAGGGAGGGAGATACGCAGTATTTT.

This clone was picked up one time. This could be a read error, since a much larger clone is one nucleotide away. V usage is TRBV5-4 and J usage is TRBJ2-7; D not resolved. The CDR3 length is 12 residues. Per germline, CDR1 SGHNT and CDR2 YYREEE (reference sequence). With 4 bases removed from V and 2 bases from J, the gap between germline ends came to 7 bases. The DNA of the CDR3 is TGTGCCAGCAGCATCGGAGCCTACGAGCAGTACTTC. This translates into CASSIGAYEQYF.

V usage is TRBV28 and J usage is TRBJ2-2; the D gene is possibly TRBD1 (6 bases). This CDR3 has 15 amino acids. V lost 1 base to trimming and J lost 1 base, with 7 bases between them. Germline V gives CDR1 MDHEN, CDR2 SYDVKM. This CDR3 is CASSLFRGNTGELFF. CDR3 sequence (DNA): TGTGCCAGCAGTTTATTCAGGGGGAACACCGGGGAGCTGTTTTTT.

V gene TRBV28 combines with J gene TRBJ1-2; D gene ambiguous. V lost 3 bases to trimming and J lost 7 bases, with 18 bases between them. The CDR3 extends over 15 amino acids. CDR1 is MDHEN, CDR2 SYDVKM, per germline. The CDR3, as DNA: TGTGCCAGCAGTTTCTATCCCGGGGTTGGTGGTGGCTACACCTTC. This gives the protein CASSFYPGVGGGYTF.

To note about this clone: A junction boundary mismatches the germline segment, possibly from a read error. The sample contains more than one DNA sequence encoding this CDR3. This rearrangement joins TRBV30 to TRBJ1-5; 9 nucleotides line up with TRBD1. The CDR3 totals 15 residues. Per the germline V gene, CDR1 is GTSNPN and CDR2 is SVGIG (reference sequence). The CDR3 region is CAWKVQGASNQPQHF. The CDR3, as DNA: TGCGCCTGGAAAGTACAGGGGGCTAGCAATCAGCCCCAGCATTTT.

As DNA, the CDR3 is TGCGCCAGCAGCCCACTCGCGGGGGCGAAGCCCACAGATACGCAGTATTTT. It codes for CASSPLAGAKPTDTQYF. This rearrangement joins TRBV4-3 to TRBJ2-3, with D perhaps matching TRBD2 (7 bases). The CDR3 loop spans 17 amino acids. V gave up 4 bases and J gave up 2 bases, with 19 bases separating them. Germline V lookup: CDR1 LGHNA, CDR2 YSLEER.